These 30 T cell receptor beta chains share one sample of origin, sequenced in a study of blood T cell repertoires in COVID-19. TCRdb keeps only in-frame clones here, not all; method: immunoSEQ multiplex PCR. The table shows fewer than 200,000 clones, with less than 85% occurring only once. The sequenced material came from peripheral blood. The receptors were gathered from a human donor with acute or convalescent COVID-19. The donor label of this sample is uncertain.

The chain recombines TRBV7-8 with TRBJ1-4; D remains unclear. Trimming took 5 bases from V and 3 from J, leaving 10 bases between them. CDR1 is SGHVS and CDR2 is FQNEAQ in the germline V gene. CDR3 length: 14 residues. The CDR3 protein is CASSRVVANEKLFF. CDR3 nucleotides: TGTGCCAGCAGCCGAGTAGTGGCTAATGAAAAACTGTTTTTT.

The chain uses TRBV5-6 and TRBJ1-3; D unclear. CDR3 length: 16 residues. The germline gives CDR1 SGHDT, CDR2 YYEEEE. With 1 base removed from V and 0 bases from J, the gap between germline ends came to 11 bases. CDR3 sequence (DNA): TGTGCCAGCAGCTTGTCCCAGGCACTCTCTGGAAACACCATATATTTT. Amino acid sequence: CASSLSQALSGNTIYF.

The rearrangement links TRBV4-1 to TRBJ2-7, with unresolved D. The CDR3 is 13 residues long. Germline V lookup: CDR1 MGHRA, CDR2 YSYEKL. V was clipped by 7 bases and J by 3 bases, with 13 bases between them. The CDR3 protein is CASMDGLNYEQYF. The DNA of the CDR3 is TGCGCCAGCATGGATGGGCTGAACTACGAGCAGTACTTC.

The chain uses TRBV5-1 and TRBJ1-2; no firm D call. This CDR3 spans 14 amino acids. Germline CDR1 SGHRS, CDR2 YFSETQ. Trimming cost V 0 bases and J 3 bases, with 9 bases left between them. In DNA form, the CDR3 reads TGCGCCAGCAGCTTGGGCGGGAGAGACTATGGCTACACCTTC. Protein product: CASSLGGRDYGYTF. Full variable domain (outside the CDR3, taken from reference TRBV5-1 and TRBJ1-2): KAGVTQTPRYLIKTRGQQVTLSCSPISGHRSVSWYQQTPGQGLQFLFEYFSETQRNKGNFPGRFSGRQFSNSRSEMNVSTLELGDSALYLCASSLGGRDYGYTFGSGTRLTVV.

This clone appeared a few times. The chain combines TRBV30 with TRBJ2-7; 7 bases match TRBD1. J gave up 8 bases and V 4 bases, and 17 bases lay outside the gene matches. The CDR3 contains 15 residues. Per the germline V gene, CDR1 is GTSNPN and CDR2 is SVGIG (reference sequence). DNA for the CDR3: TGTGCCTGGAATTCCCTCGGACGGGACAGAGCGAAGCAGTACTTC. It specifies CAWNSLGRDRAKQYF.

J is TRBJ1-2 and V is TRBV5-1; D is possibly TRBD1 (5 bases). From germline, CDR1 is SGHRS and CDR2 YFSETQ. This CDR3 region has 15 residues. Trimming cost V 0 bases and J 8 bases, with 17 bases left between them. The CDR3 spells CASSLGWAAKGGYTF. In DNA form, the CDR3 reads TGCGCCAGCAGCTTGGGGTGGGCCGCAAAGGGGGGCTACACCTTC.

CDR3 amino acids: CASRGATLYGYTF. The DNA for the CDR3 is TGTGCCAGCAGAGGGGCCACCCTATATGGCTACACCTTC. The chain recombines TRBV2 with TRBJ1-2; D is perhaps TRBD1 (5 bases). Germline V CDR1 and CDR2: SNHLY, FYNNEI. This CDR3 spans 13 amino acids. The V end lost 6 bases, the J end lost 5 bases, and 13 bases lay between the germline ends.

The chain uses TRBV6-6 and TRBJ2-7; TRBD1 might be the D (6 bases). Trimming took off 2 bases at V and 4 bases at J, with 18 bases between the two ends. The V gene's germline CDR1 is MNHNY and CDR2 SVGAGI (reference sequence). The CDR3 is 16 amino acids. CDR3 in DNA: TGTGCCAGCAGTTACGGAGTTGGACAGTCCATTTACGAGCAGTACTTC. This encodes CASSYGVGQSIYEQYF.

The chain recombines TRBV27 with TRBJ1-2, with TRBD1 identical over 8 bases. Germline V gene sequence: CDR1 MNHEY, CDR2 SMNVEV (reference sequence). Unmatched junction bases numbered 16, after V lost 6 bases and J lost 4 bases. CDR3 length: 17 residues. The CDR3 loop is CASRLTGGTQGGYGYTF. CDR3 sequence (DNA): TGTGCCAGCAGATTAACAGGGGGAACCCAGGGGGGCTATGGCTACACCTTC.

The chain links TRBV6-5 to TRBJ1-6, with D possibly matching TRBD1 (6 bases). CDR1 MNHEY and CDR2 SVGAGI come from the germline V gene. V lost 6 bases and J 4 bases, leaving 10 bases between the germline ends. This CDR3 comprises 14 residues. Here the CDR3 reads CASRTGVYNSPLHF. The CDR3, as DNA: TGTGCCAGCAGGACAGGTGTTTATAATTCACCCCTCCACTTT.

The V call is TRBV6-5, the J call TRBJ1-4, with TRBD1 as a possible D gene (5 bases). From germline, CDR1 is MNHEY and CDR2 SVGAGI. The CDR3 is 14 residues long. The germline V and J ends were trimmed by 5 bases and 5 bases, with 12 bases remaining between them. The CDR3 sequence is CASSTGFFNEKLFF. The CDR3 DNA follows: TGTGCCAGCAGTACAGGTTTCTTCAATGAAAAACTGTTTTTT.

This chain uses TRBV19 with TRBJ1-5; possible D gene TRBD1, 6 bases. Trimming removed 5 bases from V and 2 bases from J, with 16 bases in between. The CDR3 runs 16 residues. From germline, CDR1 is LNHDA and CDR2 SQIVND (reference sequence). DNA for the CDR3: TGTGCCAGTAGTCCAAGGGGGTCTTCGGGCAATCAGCCCCAGCATTTT. It translates to CASSPRGSSGNQPQHF.

The chain is built from TRBV23-1 and TRBJ2-1; 9 bases line up with TRBD1. TRBV23-1 is designated an ORF whose function remains uncertain. The V and J ends lost 0 bases and 10 bases, in that order; junction bases with no gene match: 7. CDR3 length equals 15 residues. The CDR3 is CASSQSRTGEREQFF. CDR3 sequence (DNA): TGCGCCAGCAGTCAATCACGGACAGGGGAACGCGAGCAGTTCTTC.

This clone was observed a single time. V and J are TRBV2 and TRBJ2-7; D perhaps matches TRBD1 (5 bases). In germline, CDR1 is SNHLY, CDR2 FYNNEI. The CDR3 covers 14 residues. V gave up 6 bases and J gave up 1 base, with 13 bases separating them. DNA of the CDR3: TGTGCCAGCAGGGGGCAGGTAGAATCCTACGAGCAGTACTTC. Translated: CASRGQVESYEQYF.

CDR3 sequence reads: CASSSTSGGAGYNEQFF. The CDR3, as DNA: TGCGCCAGCAGTTCTACTAGCGGGGGGGCTGGGTACAATGAGCAGTTCTTC. V is TRBV10-2 and J is TRBJ2-1; TRBD2 matches 13 bases. V lost 5 bases, J lost 4 bases, and 8 bases stayed unmatched. Germline V gene sequence: CDR1 WSHSY, CDR2 SAAADI. The CDR3 length is 17 residues.

This chain joins TRBV18 and TRBJ1-4, with 8 bases that match TRBD1. In germline, CDR1 is KGHSH, CDR2 LQKENI. With V trimmed by 4 bases and J by 2 bases, 3 bases remained unmatched. The CDR3 runs 15 residues. Written as DNA, the CDR3 is TGTGCCAGCTCACACCGGGACAGGACTAATGAAAAACTGTTTTTT. This translates into CASSHRDRTNEKLFF.

This chain's CDR3 is CASSPRTTSYEQYF. The CDR3 DNA reads TGTGCCAGCAGCCCAAGGACTACCTCCTACGAGCAGTACTTC. The chain has TRBV3-1 (or the pseudogene TRBV3-2) and TRBJ2-7; tentatively, D is TRBD2 (6 bases). This CDR3 comprises 14 residues. Germline V lookup: CDR1 LGHDT, CDR2 YNNKEL (reference sequence). The V end lost 4 bases, the J end lost 0 bases, and 10 bases lay between the germline ends.

This sequence joins TRBV16 and TRBJ1-5; D gene unclear. The CDR3 is 16 amino acids. Germline-derived CDR1 and CDR2 are KGHSY and FQNENV. V was shortened by 0 bases and J by 6 bases, with 15 bases between the two germline ends. CDR3 nucleotide sequence: TGTGCCAGCAGCCAATCCCCCGGGCCGGGAGGTCAGCCCCAGCATTTT. Translation gives CASSQSPGPGGQPQHF.

The V and J genes are TRBV12-3 or TRBV12-4 and TRBJ1-5; TRBD1 might be the D (6 bases). CDR3 length: 11 amino acids. The V end was cut by 4 bases, the J end by 11 bases, with 9 bases between. CDR3 amino acids: CASSSTGSQHF. The CDR3 DNA reads as TGTGCCAGCAGTTCTACAGGGTCCCAGCATTTT.

This clone was counted only a few times. The chain combines TRBV28 with TRBJ1-5; 8 bases are a match to TRBD1. Trimming removed 6 bases from V and 4 bases from J; junction bases left unmatched: 11. In germline, CDR1 is MDHEN, CDR2 SYDVKM. The CDR3 sequence is 16 residues long. CDR3 loop: CASSYFDRGFNQPQHF. For the CDR3, the DNA is TGTGCCAGCAGCTATTTCGACAGGGGCTTTAATCAGCCCCAGCATTTT. Using reference TRBV28 and TRBJ1-5 for the parts outside the CDR3, the full variable domain is DVKVTQSSRYLVKRTGEKVFLECVQDMDHENMFWYRQDPGLGLRLIYFSYDVKMKEKGDIPEGYSVSREKKERFSLILESASTNQTSMYLCASSYFDRGFNQPQHFGDGTRLSIL.

This sequence joins TRBV6-4 and TRBJ1-3, with a tentative D call TRBD1 (5 bases). CDR1 is MRHNA, CDR2 SNTAGT, per germline. Trimming shortened V by 4 bases and J by 0 bases, and 22 bases separated the two germline ends. The length of the CDR3 is 19 residues. Here the CDR3 DNA reads TGTGCCAGCAGTGTTGGGTTCGGACCTCGGGGGGACTCTGGAAACACCATATATTTT. It is translated as CASSVGFGPRGDSGNTIYF.

This chain connects TRBV28 to TRBJ2-1; 12 nucleotides align to TRBD2. Germline loops: CDR1 MDHEN, CDR2 SYDVKM. J lost 0 bases, V lost 4 bases, and 7 bases had no gene match. The CDR3 is made up of 18 amino acids. CDR3 loop: CASSSPGLAGNSYNEQFF. For the CDR3, the DNA is TGTGCCAGCAGTTCTCCCGGACTAGCGGGGAACTCCTACAATGAGCAGTTCTTC.

The chain couples TRBV5-1 to TRBJ2-7; 7 nucleotides align to TRBD1. V shed 4 bases, J shed 4 bases, and the junction held 5 bases outside the gene matches. The CDR3 is 13 residues long. The germline CDR1 and CDR2 sequences are SGHRS and YFSETQ. The CDR3 region has the DNA TGCGCCAGCAGCGCCTGGACAGGTTACGAGCAGTACTTC. This translates into CASSAWTGYEQYF. Supplemented by reference TRBV5-1 and TRBJ2-7, the full variable domain reads KAGVTQTPRYLIKTRGQQVTLSCSPISGHRSVSWYQQTPGQGLQFLFEYFSETQRNKGNFPGRFSGRQFSNSRSEMNVSTLELGDSALYLCASSAWTGYEQYFGPGTRLTVT.

This clone has just one count. This chain links TRBV11-3 with TRBJ2-3, with 8 bases lining up with TRBD1. Germline V gene data show CDR1 as SGHNT and CDR2 as YENEEA. The CDR3 covers 15 residues. V lost 5 bases and J lost 7; bases outside the gene matches: 11. For the CDR3, the DNA is TGTGCCAGCAGCCAACCCCAGGGGGCGCGGAATACGCAGTATTTT. This gives the protein CASSQPQGARNTQYF.

The rearrangement joins TRBV9 to TRBJ1-4; D is unresolved. Looked up from germline, CDR1 is SGDLS and CDR2 is YYNGEE. The CDR3 is 15 residues long. V dropped 0 bases and J dropped 4 bases, with 10 bases sitting between them. CDR3 sequence (DNA): TGTGCCAGCAGCGTAGGAGCAGGATATAATGAAAAACTGTTTTTT. Its protein is CASSVGAGYNEKLFF.

The chain links TRBV6-5 to TRBJ1-1; D is ambiguous. The CDR3 is 15 amino acids. Trimming removed 6 bases at V and 0 bases at J, with 14 bases between. Germline CDR1 MNHEY, CDR2 SVGAGI. The chain's CDR3 is CASRIRGDLNTEAFF. DNA of the CDR3: TGTGCCAGCAGGATACGAGGAGATCTGAACACTGAAGCTTTCTTT.

Written as DNA, the CDR3 is TGTGCCAGCACCCCGGGCAGGAGGCCGAACACTGAAGCTTTCTTT. It specifies CASTPGRRPNTEAFF. The chain is built from TRBV6-5 and TRBJ1-1; D gene uncertain. The CDR3 spans 15 residues. CDR1 and CDR2 from the germline V gene are MNHEY and SVGAGI. V was cut by 7 bases and J by 1 base, with 16 bases left in between.

This rearrangement joins TRBV5-4 to TRBJ1-2, with 7 bases aligning to TRBD1. Germline assignment: CDR1 SGHNT and CDR2 YYREEE (reference sequence). CDR3 length equals 12 residues. Losses at the gene ends were 3 bases for V and 8 bases for J; bases not matched to a gene: 4. CDR3 bases: TGTGCCAGCAGCTGGGACAGTTGGGGCTACACCTTC. This sequence encodes CASSWDSWGYTF.

This chain joins TRBV15 and TRBJ1-4, with D perhaps matching TRBD1 (5 bases). V gave up 4 bases and J gave up 0 bases, with 12 bases separating them. Germline CDR1 LNHNV, CDR2 YYDKDF (reference sequence). The CDR3 length is 16 residues. The CDR3 bases are TGTGCCACCAGCATCGGCGCGGGGGCAACTAATGAAAAACTGTTTTTT. It specifies CATSIGAGATNEKLFF.

The rearrangement uses TRBV19 and TRBJ1-2; tentative D call: TRBD1 (6 bases). The CDR3 contains 13 residues. CDR1 is LNHDA and CDR2 is SQIVND in the germline V gene (reference sequence). V lost 8 bases and J 5 bases, leaving 15 bases between the germline ends. CDR3 coding DNA: TGTGCCAGTGGAACAGGGCTGACATATGGCTACACCTTC. Its protein product is CASGTGLTYGYTF.